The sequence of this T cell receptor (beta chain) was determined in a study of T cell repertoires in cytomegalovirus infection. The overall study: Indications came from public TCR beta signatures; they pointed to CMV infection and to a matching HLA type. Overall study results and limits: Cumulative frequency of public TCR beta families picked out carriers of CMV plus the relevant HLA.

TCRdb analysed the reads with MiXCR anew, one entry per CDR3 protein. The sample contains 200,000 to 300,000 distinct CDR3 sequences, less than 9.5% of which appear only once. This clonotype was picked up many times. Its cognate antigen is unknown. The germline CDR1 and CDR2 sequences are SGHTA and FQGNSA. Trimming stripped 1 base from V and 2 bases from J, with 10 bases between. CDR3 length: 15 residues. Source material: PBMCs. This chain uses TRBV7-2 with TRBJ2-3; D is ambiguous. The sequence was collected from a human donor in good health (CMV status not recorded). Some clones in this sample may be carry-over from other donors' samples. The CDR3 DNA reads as TGTGCCAGCAGCTTAGAGGGTAGAAACACAGATACGCAGTATTTT. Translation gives CASSLEGRNTDTQYF. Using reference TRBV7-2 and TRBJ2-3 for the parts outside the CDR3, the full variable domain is GAGVSQSPSNKVTEKGKDVELRCDPISGHTALYWYRQSLGQGLEFLIYFQGNSAPDKSGLPSDRFSAERTGGSVSTLTIQRTQQEDSAVYLCASSLEGRNTDTQYFGPGTRLTVL.